Included here is one T cell receptor (beta chain) sequence, with context. Its matching antigen is unknown. These data originate in a study of T cells in narcolepsy. Study summary: Enrolled donors included narcolepsy type 1 or type 2 patients and healthy controls.

Germline V gene sequence: CDR1 SGHRS, CDR2 YFSETQ. CDR3 size: 16 residues. With 0 bases clipped from V and 6 bases from J, the junction kept 7 bases outside the gene matches. Clones were sequenced by immunoSEQ multiplex PCR, and TCRdb holds only the in-frame ones, with some missing. Counted here are tens of thousands of clones, 78% occurring once; the ten biggest clones make up 1.2%. Findings and caveats of the study: Autoreactive HCRT-specific and TRIB2-specific clonotypes were marked in same-patient CSF-versus-blood CD4+ comparisons. Some memory CD4+ repertoires had no autoreactive clone sequences. Blood of same and different patients, but not healthy controls, reportedly held recurring autoreactive clonotypes.

The sequenced sample was CD45RA- memory CD4+ T cells from PBMCs. The receptor's source is a human donor with narcolepsy. This rearrangement joins TRBV5-1 to TRBJ2-3; 10 nucleotides line up with TRBD2. This CDR3 is CASSLGGSGGADTQYF. The CDR3, as DNA: TGCGCCAGCAGCTTGGGAGGGAGCGGGGGGGCCGATACGCAGTATTTT.